Detailed here is one TCR beta chain. No antigen is known for it. The CDR3 is 13 amino acids. Per the germline V gene, CDR1 is SGHVS and CDR2 is FNYEAQ. Trimming pared 1 base from V and 5 bases from J, leaving 6 bases between. This record comes from a study of siplizumab effects on memory and regulatory T cells. Regarding the study as a whole: About 75-97% of proliferating CD4+ or CD8+ clones had no assignable naive or memory phenotype.

Method: immunoSEQ multiplex PCR; TCRdb's copy keeps in-frame clones and lacks some. This table holds about 100,000 clones, about 91% found once. J is TRBJ2-1 and V is TRBV7-6; maybe TRBD1 (5 bases). The source material was CD4+ T cells sorted from blood. The receptor comes from a human donor in good health. Some clones in this sample may be carry-over from other donors' samples. The CDR3 DNA follows: TGTGCCAGCAGCTTAGGACAGAACAATGAGCAGTTCTTC. Protein sequence: CASSLGQNNEQFF.